These T cell receptor beta chains were read from a single sample in a study of blood T cells in healthy people across ages. Using its own MiXCR run on the 5' RACE reads, TCRdb lists one record per CDR3 protein. Here the sample spans approximately 400,000 distinct CDR3 sequences, 45% to 60% being singletons. The sequenced material came from blood. These receptors were collected from a man aged 55 to 70 in good health. Each CDR3 is given with its conserved first and last residue. Fields, in order: D gene, V gene, J gene, clone size, CDR3 protein, CDR3 DNA. D genes are given only for firm matches. Where a row states a size, it is once, few, many or the class of an expanded clone; other rows omit it.

d_gene: -
v_gene: TRBV29-1
j_gene: TRBJ2-1
abundance: -
CDR3aa: CSVSFGGNSYKEQFF
CDR3nt: TGCAGCGTTTCCTTTGGGGGGAATTCCTACAAGGAGCAGTTCTTC

d_gene: TRBD1
v_gene: TRBV6-5
j_gene: TRBJ2-7
abundance: -
CDR3aa: CATQPGQGNEQYF
CDR3nt: TGTGCCACTCAACCGGGACAGGGTAACGAGCAGTACTTC

d_gene: TRBD2
v_gene: TRBV3-1
j_gene: TRBJ2-5
abundance: few
CDR3aa: CASSPSLGTSGSGETQYF
CDR3nt: TGTGCCAGCAGCCCGAGTTTAGGGACTAGCGGGAGTGGAGAGACCCAGTACTTC

d_gene: TRBD2
v_gene: TRBV6-1
j_gene: TRBJ2-1
abundance: -
CDR3aa: CASSTRTSGSLQETQFF
CDR3nt: TGTGCCAGCAGTACCCGGACTAGCGGGAGTCTCCAAGAGACCCAGTTCTTC

d_gene: -
v_gene: TRBV6-2/TRBV6-3
j_gene: TRBJ2-7
abundance: once
CDR3aa: CASSSSGDRSEQYF
CDR3nt: TGTGCCAGCAGTTCCTCGGGAGACAGGAGTGAGCAGTACTTC

d_gene: TRBD2
v_gene: TRBV20-1
j_gene: TRBJ2-5
abundance: -
CDR3aa: CSAREVSGSTVNEQYF
CDR3nt: TGCAGTGCTAGAGAGGTTAGCGGGAGCACGGTAAATGAGCAGTACTTC

d_gene: TRBD2
v_gene: TRBV6-5
j_gene: TRBJ2-3
abundance: many
CDR3aa: CASSYSVAGADTQYF
CDR3nt: TGTGCCAGCAGTTACTCGGTAGCGGGAGCAGATACGCAGTATTTT

d_gene: -
v_gene: TRBV4-1
j_gene: TRBJ1-5
abundance: -
CDR3aa: CASSQVGAQGQPQHF
CDR3nt: TGCGCCAGCAGCCAAGTGGGGGCTCAGGGGCAACCCCAGCATTTT

d_gene: -
v_gene: TRBV3-1
j_gene: TRBJ1-2
abundance: once
CDR3aa: CASSQGGFANYGYTF
CDR3nt: TGTGCCAGCAGCCAAGGGGGGTTTGCTAACTATGGCTACACCTTC

d_gene: TRBD1
v_gene: TRBV29-1
j_gene: TRBJ2-7
abundance: -
CDR3aa: CSVGLDRAEQYF
CDR3nt: TGCAGCGTGGGGTTGGACAGGGCGGAGCAGTACTTC